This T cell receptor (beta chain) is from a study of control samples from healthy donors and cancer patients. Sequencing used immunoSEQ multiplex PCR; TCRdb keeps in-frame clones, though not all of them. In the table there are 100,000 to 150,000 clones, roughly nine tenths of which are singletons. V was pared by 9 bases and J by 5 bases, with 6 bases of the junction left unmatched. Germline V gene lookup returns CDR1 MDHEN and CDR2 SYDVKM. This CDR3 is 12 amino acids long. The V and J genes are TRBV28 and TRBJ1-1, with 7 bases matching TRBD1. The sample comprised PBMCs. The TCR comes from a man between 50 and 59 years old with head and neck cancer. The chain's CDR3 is CASTQGGTEAFF. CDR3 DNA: TGTGCCAGTACCCAGGGGGGGACTGAAGCTTTCTTT.